The 21 T cell receptor beta chains below all came from one sample that was sequenced in a study of OX40 agonist ivuxolimab in advanced cancers. Generated by immunoSEQ multiplex PCR, the TCRdb table keeps only in-frame clones and is missing some. This table holds about 80,000 clones, approximately 91% found once. Specimen: CD4+ or CD8+ T cells sorted from blood, collected in a trial of the OX40 agonist ivuxolimab. These receptor sequences come from an adult with an advanced solid tumor such as melanoma, head and neck, liver or kidney cancer.

The chain joins TRBV4-1 to TRBJ1-2; 9 positions match TRBD1. The V gene end was trimmed by 3 bases and the J gene end by 4 bases; junction bases not matched to a gene: 3. Germline V gene sequence: CDR1 MGHRA, CDR2 YSYEKL. This CDR3 is 14 amino acids long. DNA of the CDR3: TGCGCCAGCAGCCAGGGACAGGGTGGCTATGGCTACACCTTC. Residues: CASSQGQGGYGYTF.

The CDR3 reads CSVEGQGFAFF. CDR3 nucleotide sequence: TGCAGCGTTGAAGGACAGGGGTTTGCGTTCTTC. The gene calls are TRBV29-1 and TRBJ2-1, with 8 bases aligning to TRBD1. This CDR3 has 11 residues. Germline loops: CDR1 SQVTM, CDR2 ANQGSEA. V lost 1 base and J lost 15; bases outside the gene matches: 5.

This chain joins TRBV18 and TRBJ2-2; the D is unclear. The CDR3 length is 12 residues. The ends were cut back, 8 bases at V and 6 bases at J, with 10 bases in the middle. The germline V gene encodes CDR1 KGHSH and CDR2 LQKENI. CDR3 region: CASTRSSGELFF. CDR3 in DNA: TGTGCCAGCACTCGGTCGTCCGGGGAGCTGTTTTTT.

This clone appeared a few times. This chain connects TRBV28 to TRBJ1-5, with 10 nucleotides matching TRBD1. From germline, CDR1 is MDHEN and CDR2 SYDVKM. V lost 5 bases, J lost 6 bases, and 4 bases stayed unmatched. The CDR3 covers 14 residues. The CDR3 is CASSPGQGSQPQHF. CDR3 in DNA: TGTGCCAGCAGTCCGGGACAGGGGAGTCAGCCCCAGCATTTT.

The chain uses TRBV6-5 and TRBJ1-6; 8 nucleotides agree with TRBD1. The CDR3 contains 14 residues. Germline CDR1 MNHEY, CDR2 SVGAGI. V gave up 6 bases and J gave up 7 bases; unmatched junction bases: 5. CDR3 residues: CASSRTGRNSPLHF. Written as DNA, the CDR3 is TGTGCCAGCAGCCGGACAGGGCGGAATTCACCCCTCCACTTT.

This rearrangement joins TRBV6-1 to TRBJ2-7; 12 positions match TRBD2. This CDR3 has 15 residues. Trimming at V came to 4 bases and at J to 4 bases, leaving 5 bases not matched to a gene. From germline, CDR1 is MNHNS and CDR2 SASEGT. CDR3 sequence reads: CASSATSGRLYEQYF. CDR3 nucleotide sequence: TGTGCCAGCAGTGCGACTAGCGGGAGACTGTACGAGCAGTACTTC.

This clone was counted a single time. The chain uses TRBV27 and TRBJ2-6; D tentatively fits TRBD1 or TRBD2 (6 bases each). The CDR3 consists of 18 residues. Trimming stripped 0 bases from V and 1 base from J, with 13 bases between. Germline V gene lookup returns CDR1 MNHEY and CDR2 SMNVEV (reference sequence). The CDR3 bases are TGTGCCAGCAGTTTATCGGGGGGCGCTTCATCTGGGGCCAACGTCCTGACTTTC. This gives the protein CASSLSGGASSGANVLTF.

The chain links TRBV11-2 to TRBJ2-1; 7 bases map to TRBD1. Per the germline V gene, CDR1 is SGHAT and CDR2 is FQNNGV. V lost 0 bases and J lost 0; bases outside the gene matches: 8. The CDR3 is 18 amino acids. DNA for the CDR3: TGTGCCAGCAGCTTAGATGGGGACAGTCCGAGCTCCTACAATGAGCAGTTCTTC. It is translated as CASSLDGDSPSSYNEQFF.

The chain couples TRBV2 to TRBJ2-2; 15 bases agree with TRBD2. This CDR3 contains 20 residues. Germline assignment: CDR1 SNHLY and CDR2 FYNNEI. The ends lost 5 bases at V and 6 bases at J; junction bases unmatched: 16. CDR3 protein: CASSPRTSGRAIGLAGELFF. CDR3 nucleotides: TGTGCCAGCAGTCCTCGGACTAGCGGGAGGGCCATTGGATTGGCCGGGGAGCTGTTTTTT.

V usage is TRBV7-8 and J usage is TRBJ2-3; 7 bases are a match to TRBD2. CDR3 size: 16 residues. J gave up 4 bases and V 2 bases, and 9 bases lay outside the gene matches. Germline V CDR1 and CDR2: SGHVS, FQNEAQ. This CDR3 reads CASSLSAGVVADTQYF. The CDR3 bases are TGTGCCAGCAGCTTATCTGCGGGAGTAGTAGCAGATACGCAGTATTTT.

This clone was observed once. This sequence joins TRBV6-1 and TRBJ1-5; 7 bases are a match to TRBD1. Germline loops: CDR1 MNHNS, CDR2 SASEGT. V lost 7 bases to trimming and J lost 1 base; unmatched junction nucleotides: 7. The CDR3 contains 15 residues. CDR3 DNA sequence: TGTGCCAGCACTCCGACAGGGTGGAGCAATCAGCCCCAGCATTTT. This gives the protein CASTPTGWSNQPQHF.

CDR3 sequence: CASSSGRAWPQHF. CDR3 bases: TGTGCCAGCAGCTCCGGCAGGGCGTGGCCCCAGCATTTT. The chain is built from TRBV7-9 and TRBJ1-5, with D possibly TRBD1 on 5 matching bases. The V gene lost 4 bases and the J gene lost 9 bases, with 13 bases spanning the gap. Germline V CDR1 and CDR2: SEHNR, FQNEAQ (reference sequence). The CDR3 is made up of 13 amino acids.

The chain joins TRBV5-4 to TRBJ2-4; weak D call: TRBD2 (5 bases). This CDR3 region has 17 residues. CDR1 SGHNT and CDR2 YYREEE come from the germline V gene (reference sequence). The V end lost 0 bases, the J end lost 0 bases, and 13 bases lay between the germline ends. CDR3 sequence: CASSLVGVGRAKNIQYF. CDR3 DNA sequence: TGTGCCAGCAGCTTGGTCGGTGTTGGGAGAGCCAAAAACATTCAGTACTTC.

The rearrangement links TRBV6-5 to TRBJ1-5, with 7 bases that match TRBD1. Germline V gene sequence: CDR1 MNHEY, CDR2 SVGAGI. With 5 bases clipped from V and 7 bases from J, the junction kept 8 bases outside the gene matches. CDR3 size: 14 residues. The CDR3 here is CASSPRQGQQPQHF. CDR3 DNA sequence: TGTGCCAGCAGTCCTAGACAGGGACAACAGCCCCAGCATTTT.

This sequence joins TRBV28 and TRBJ2-1; D perhaps matches TRBD1 (7 bases). The V gene's germline CDR1 is MDHEN and CDR2 SYDVKM. With 0 bases removed from V and 6 bases from J, the gap between germline ends came to 30 bases. CDR3 length: 21 amino acids. The CDR3: CASSLWGWGGFGTELTNEQFF. The CDR3 DNA reads as TGTGCCAGCAGTTTATGGGGGTGGGGAGGTTTTGGGACAGAGCTTACCAATGAGCAGTTCTTC.

The rearrangement links TRBV28 to TRBJ1-5, with TRBD1 matching over 10 bases. The V and J ends lost 3 bases and 2 bases, in that order; junction bases with no gene match: 1. Germline CDR1 is MDHEN and CDR2 is SYDVKM. CDR3 length: 15 amino acids. The DNA for the CDR3 is TGTGCCAGCAGTTTGGGGACAGGGGGCAATCAGCCCCAGCATTTT. Residues: CASSLGTGGNQPQHF.

The chain recombines TRBV19 with TRBJ2-2; TRBD1 agrees at 10 bases. Trimming at V came to 10 bases and at J to 5 bases, leaving 7 bases not matched to a gene. The CDR3 spans 14 residues. CDR1 and CDR2 (germline): LNHDA, SQIVND (reference sequence). DNA for the CDR3: TGTGCCACTGACAGGGGGCAAAGGACCGGGGAGCTGTTTTTT. Translating it yields CATDRGQRTGELFF.

This clone has only one observation. This sequence joins TRBV7-2 and TRBJ2-1, with 7 bases matching TRBD2. The CDR3 is 17 residues long. The trim removed 3 bases at V and 2 bases at J, leaving 10 bases unmatched. Germline lookup yields CDR1 SGHTA and CDR2 FQGNSA. The DNA for the CDR3 is TGTGCCAGCAGCTTCCCCGAGCGGGGTACAGCCTACAATGAGCAGTTCTTC. Translated, it gives CASSFPERGTAYNEQFF.

The chain couples TRBV5-4 to TRBJ2-1; 12 bases agree with TRBD2. Germline lookup yields CDR1 SGHNT and CDR2 YYREEE (reference sequence). V shed 0 bases and J 4 bases; nucleotides not matched to a gene: 2. The length of the CDR3 is 16 residues. CDR3 DNA sequence: TGTGCCAGCAGCTTGGGGACTAGCGGGGTATACAATGAGCAGTTCTTC. Its protein product is CASSLGTSGVYNEQFF.

CDR3 region: CASSEGVWVYLRQETQYF. The CDR3 region has the DNA TGTGCCAGCAGTGAAGGCGTATGGGTTTATCTTAGGCAAGAGACCCAGTACTTC. V gene TRBV6-1 combines with J gene TRBJ2-5, with no clear D. The CDR3 runs to 18 residues. The germline V gene encodes CDR1 MNHNS and CDR2 SASEGT. V lost 1 base, J lost 2 bases, and 20 bases lay in between.

The V and J genes are TRBV15 and TRBJ1-1; D unclear. In germline, CDR1 is LNHNV, CDR2 YYDKDF (reference sequence). This CDR3 has 14 residues. V shed 0 bases and J shed 1 base, with 6 bases lying between them. CDR3 nucleotides: TGTGCCACCAGCAGAGATCTTGCGAACACTGAAGCTTTCTTT. Translating gives CATSRDLANTEAFF.